This passage covers 15 T cell receptor beta chains from one sample sequenced in a study of blood T cell repertoires in COVID-19. Using immunoSEQ multiplex PCR, the repertoire was profiled, and TCRdb retains in-frame clones only, with some absent. The sample includes tens of thousands of clones, 74% of them seen just once. Specimen: peripheral blood. Every receptor here comes from a woman aged 80 or over with acute or convalescent COVID-19.

This rearrangement joins TRBV5-1 to TRBJ2-1; maybe TRBD1 (6 bases). From germline, CDR1 is SGHRS and CDR2 YFSETQ. Trimming cost V 1 base and J 3 bases, with 8 bases left between them. The CDR3 contains 14 residues. The CDR3 DNA reads as TGCGCCAGCAGCTTGCCGACAGGCTACAATGAGCAGTTCTTC. Translating gives CASSLPTGYNEQFF.

The chain links TRBV4-1 to TRBJ2-1, with TRBD2 matching 11 bases. The ends lost 4 bases at V and 5 bases at J; junction bases unmatched: 10. The germline V gene encodes CDR1 MGHRA and CDR2 YSYEKL. The CDR3 sequence is 17 residues long. CDR3 sequence: CASSREPGLAVNNEQFF. CDR3 DNA sequence: TGCGCCAGCAGCCGTGAGCCGGGACTAGCGGTCAACAATGAGCAGTTCTTC.

This clone was picked up one time. The chain links TRBV28 to TRBJ2-4, with a possible D match to TRBD1 (6 bases). This CDR3 is built from 16 residues. CDR1 and CDR2 from the germline V gene are MDHEN and SYDVKM. The germline V and J ends were trimmed by 7 bases and 0 bases, with 16 bases remaining between them. This CDR3 is CASTPPGQIAKNIQYF. In DNA, the CDR3 is TGTGCCAGCACTCCCCCGGGACAAATAGCCAAAAACATTCAGTACTTC. The variable domain in full, completed from reference TRBV28 and TRBJ2-4, reads DVKVTQSSRYLVKRTGEKVFLECVQDMDHENMFWYRQDPGLGLRLIYFSYDVKMKEKGDIPEGYSVSREKKERFSLILESASTNQTSMYLCASTPPGQIAKNIQYFGAGTRLSVL.

V gene TRBV7-3 combines with J gene TRBJ2-7, with a weak D call TRBD2 (6 bases). V lost 5 bases to trimming and J lost 0 bases, with 14 bases between them. The CDR3 has 15 residues. The germline V gene encodes CDR1 SGHTA and CDR2 FQGTGA. The CDR3: CASSPSVGSSYEQYF. The CDR3 nucleotides are TGTGCCAGCAGCCCAAGTGTCGGGAGCTCCTACGAGCAGTACTTC.

The chain links TRBV7-3 to TRBJ2-5; 14 nucleotides align to TRBD2. Germline values: CDR1 SGHTA, CDR2 FQGTGA. The junction had 2 bases not matched to a gene; V was cut back by 3 bases and J by 5 bases. The CDR3 is 15 amino acids. The DNA of the CDR3 is TGTGCCAGCAGCTTGGGACTAGCGGGAGTTGAGACCCAGTACTTC. Translating gives CASSLGLAGVETQYF.

This chain connects TRBV9 to TRBJ2-2; D is possibly TRBD1 (6 bases). The V end lost 3 bases, the J end lost 6 bases, and 21 bases lay between the germline ends. Germline V lookup: CDR1 SGDLS, CDR2 YYNGEE. This CDR3 is 17 amino acids long. CDR3 loop: CASSAEMWTVTSGELFF. The CDR3, as DNA: TGTGCCAGCAGCGCAGAAATGTGGACAGTCACATCCGGGGAGCTGTTTTTT.

To note about this clone: The same CDR3 is also encoded by other DNA sequences in this sample. The genes are TRBV7-3 and TRBJ2-3, with a tentative D call TRBD2 (5 bases). Germline values: CDR1 SGHTA, CDR2 FQGTGA. The CDR3 sequence is 16 residues long. Deletions cut 5 bases from V and 4 bases from J, with 19 bases between. The CDR3 sequence is CASSLPTISSPDTQYF. CDR3 coding DNA: TGTGCCAGCAGCCTTCCGACTATCTCGTCCCCAGATACGCAGTATTTT.

V is TRBV19 and J is TRBJ1-2; tentatively, D is TRBD1 (6 bases). From germline, CDR1 is LNHDA and CDR2 SQIVND (reference sequence). Trimming removed 4 bases at V and 8 bases at J, with 20 bases between. The CDR3 spans 15 residues. CDR3 amino acids: CASSTRTEDLAGYTF. The CDR3 coding sequence is TGTGCCAGTAGTACTAGGACAGAGGACTTGGCGGGCTACACCTTC.

DNA of the CDR3: TGTGCCAGCTCCTCCGGACACGGAGAAAAACTGTTTTTT. Its translation: CASSSGHGEKLFF. The J gene is TRBJ1-4, the V gene TRBV18; possibly TRBD1 for D (5 bases). Germline V gene data show CDR1 as KGHSH and CDR2 as LQKENI. The CDR3 covers 13 residues. V was cut by 6 bases and J by 8 bases, with 13 bases left in between. Based on the CDR3 plus reference TRBV18 and TRBJ1-4, the full variable domain is NAGVMQNPRHLVRRRGQEARLRCSPMKGHSHVYWYRQLPEEGLKFMVYLQKENIIDESGMPKERFSAEFPKEGPSILRIQQVVRGDSAAYFCASSSGHGEKLFFGSGTQLSVL.

The chain carries TRBV9 and TRBJ2-6, with TRBD1 matching over 11 bases. The V gene end was trimmed by 4 bases and the J gene end by 2 bases; junction bases not matched to a gene: 5. The germline CDR1 and CDR2 sequences are SGDLS and YYNGEE. This CDR3 comprises 17 residues. The CDR3 reads CASSPVGQGAGANVLTF. CDR3 coding DNA: TGTGCCAGCAGCCCTGTGGGACAGGGGGCTGGGGCCAACGTCCTGACTTTC.

This clone was detected only a few times. This chain connects TRBV28 to TRBJ2-5, with a tentative D call TRBD2 (5 bases). Germline V gene sequence: CDR1 MDHEN, CDR2 SYDVKM. V dropped 8 bases and J dropped 4 bases, with 23 bases sitting between them. This CDR3 spans 16 amino acids. The DNA for the CDR3 is TGTGCCAGCTTCATTGGGAGTCGGCAGGTGGGAGAGACCCAGTACTTC. Protein product: CASFIGSRQVGETQYF. Full variable domain (outside the CDR3, taken from reference TRBV28 and TRBJ2-5): DVKVTQSSRYLVKRTGEKVFLECVQDMDHENMFWYRQDPGLGLRLIYFSYDVKMKEKGDIPEGYSVSREKKERFSLILESASTNQTSMYLCASFIGSRQVGETQYFGPGTRLLVL.

This clone was seen only a few times. This chain joins TRBV5-1 and TRBJ2-1; the match to TRBD2 covers 8 bases. Trimming removed 0 bases from V and 7 bases from J; junction bases left unmatched: 12. The CDR3 is 17 amino acids. The germline CDR1 and CDR2 sequences are SGHRS and YFSETQ. CDR3 loop: CASSLAFKLAASNEQFF. In DNA, the CDR3 is TGCGCCAGCAGCTTGGCCTTTAAACTAGCGGCTTCGAATGAGCAGTTCTTC.

The sample holds a few counts of this clone. V and J are TRBV7-2 and TRBJ2-7; D is unresolved. Looked up from germline, CDR1 is SGHTA and CDR2 is FQGNSA. The CDR3 runs to 13 residues. The V and J ends lost 2 bases and 2 bases respectively, with 7 bases between them. CDR3 residues: CASSLSGTYEQYF. CDR3 nucleotides: TGTGCCAGCAGCTTATCGGGTACCTACGAGCAGTACTTC.

The V and J genes are TRBV6-5 and TRBJ1-1, with 7 positions matching TRBD1. V was clipped by 2 bases and J by 12 bases; unmatched bases: 12. Germline V gives CDR1 MNHEY, CDR2 SVGAGI. The CDR3 contains 14 residues. The CDR3 DNA is TGTGCCAGCAGTTACCTAGACAGGGTCCCTGAGACTTTCTTT. Encoded protein: CASSYLDRVPETFF.

The chain couples TRBV6-2 or TRBV6-3 to TRBJ1-2; D is perhaps TRBD1 (6 bases). V dropped 2 bases and J dropped 0 bases, with 10 bases sitting between them. CDR3 length: 15 amino acids. Germline loops: CDR1 MNHEY, CDR2 SVGEGT. The CDR3 DNA reads as TGTGCCAGCAGTTACCAAGACAGGCCTAACTATGGCTACACCTTC. This encodes CASSYQDRPNYGYTF.